This T cell receptor beta chain was retrieved from a study of cytomegalovirus exposure and HLA in healthy donors (dated by TCRdb to the late 2010s). Concerning the study at large: An earlier analysis of roughly 630 of the donors reported 276 Gb of sequence data and some 100 million unique TCR beta sequences from about 180 million T cells. The study profiled the T cell repertoires of around 700 subjects by immunosequencing and related them to cytomegalovirus serostatus. An early release covering roughly 600 HLA-typed donors comprised approximately 300 gigabases of sequencing data and tens of millions of unique TCR sequences. Rather than drawing on any new phenotypic data, the later analysis identified candidate immune exposures from TCR beta sequences and the way those sequences occurred across donors. The number of donors typed differed by locus, with roughly 629-640 for A, B, C, DRB1 and DQB1, approximately 500 for DQA1, 600 to 610 for DPA1, and some 450 for DPB1. In a later analysis, previously published TCR beta repertoires from 600 to 850 donors were re-analyzed and high-resolution HLA genotyping was added so that TCR occurrence patterns could be studied. To predict cytomegalovirus infection status, the study brought together high-throughput TCR immunosequencing, statistical association of individual TCRs with disease status, and machine learning. Class I and class II HLA loci were covered by the typing at four-digit resolution. A later genetic analysis took genome-wide SNP genotypes for about three fifths of the 666 donors and used that subset as a discovery cohort. Besides the first cohort of hundreds of subjects, a separate validation cohort made up of roughly 130 different subjects was used. Donor age, sex, ethnicity and CMV serostatus were collected together with the repertoire data. Roughly 5 DR-DQ haplotypes were treated as single units for association and clustering because of strong linkage in the cohort. Across under 500 genotyped donors of the cohort, an average of about 220,000 unique TCR beta nucleotide sequences per donor were sequenced, and around 20% of those sequences were non-productive. Of the approximately 400 genotyped donors, over 65% fell in the genetic ancestry cluster associated with self-reported Caucasian donors. In an earlier analysis of 587 of the donors, high-throughput TCR beta sequencing was used to judge whether each TCR beta V gene segment behaved as functional or pseudogenic. The study was designed to test whether signatures of past pathogen exposure could be identified by cataloging public T cell receptors. All discovery cohort repertoires had been generated using a single sequencing platform. The full study reports these points: When HLA alleles, especially DR and DQ, strongly co-occurred, attributing TCR associations to individual alleles was difficult. A later analysis found that HLA-associated TCR beta chains were more clonally expanded and had lower generation probabilities than equally common non-associated chains. In an earlier analysis of 587 of the donors, most TCR beta V segments were observed in productive rearrangements about 87% or about 30% of the time, broadly matching IMGT annotations. Linkage disequilibrium might explain the correlated functional status among segregating V segments, but an unknown experimental factor could not be ruled out. In this cohort, only TCR beta chains were sequenced, and detectable features were limited by the absence of alpha or paired-chain data. A further reported finding was that TCR beta sequences accurately predicted the HLA-A and HLA-B alleles for most subjects in the first cohort. A few of the identified cytomegalovirus-associated TCR beta chains were confirmed in vitro to be specific for cytomegalovirus antigens. CMV serostatus was the only immune exposure information available for the cohort. A cluster of highly shared sequence variants was judged likely to be a technical artifact of the sequencing pipeline. The authors suggested that the approach could potentially be extended to other disease states and immunological phenotypes. The study listed 164 TCR beta chains as associated with cytomegalovirus. The classifier was reported to diagnose cytomegalovirus status with high specificity and sensitivity in both the original cohort and the validation cohort. Because the 87-base-pair reads could not distinguish some IMGT-functional V segments, including TRBV6-2 and TRBV6-3, those segments were excluded. Across donors, most TCR sequences were observed very rarely, whereas some public TCRs were present in many individuals. A later analysis associated 16,951 TCR beta sequences with specific HLA alleles at a false discovery rate of 0.05. The earlier analysis of some 560 of the donors excluded 15 to 20 rarely observed V segments, including chromosome 9 orphons, because counts were too low. A later analysis found that TCR association rates varied across HLA loci, with DRB1 alleles showing the most associated TCRs and HLA-C alleles the fewest. In a later analysis, several top co-occurrence clusters were reported to appear linked to parvovirus B19, influenza, CMV and Epstein-Barr virus. A later genetic analysis associated a missense DCLRE1C variant with V-gene and J-gene trimming of TCR beta chains, and an independent cohort replicated the association. HLA typing was unavailable for some donors at each locus, so association tests used only the typed subset. Presence/absence analyses assumed roughly uniform sequencing depth across donors, an assumption that may not hold. According to a later genetic analysis, donors in an Asian-associated ancestry cluster had fewer N-insertions in productive TCRs than the approximately 690-donor mean. Most CMV-associated TCR beta chains appeared to be HLA-restricted in a later analysis, and the HLA associations seemed to be driven largely by CMV exposure.

A word on this clone: This receptor's antigen is unknown. No base quality information exists; no much larger clone differs at one position.

Including cysteine and phenylalanine, the CDR3 has 16 amino acids. Only the CDR3 portion is preserved as DNA: 48 bases, with reading frame beginning at the first base. Trimming accounts for 0 bases at V and 4 bases at J, while the number of junction bases matched to no gene is 5. Reading the germline V gene (reference sequence) gives CDR1 LNHDA and CDR2 SQIVND. The cohort comprised some 730 healthy bone marrow donors. At the time of sampling, every cohort member was nominally healthy, though immune exposures that went unrecorded were likely present. The donor tested CMV seropositive, placing the donor among the 289 seropositive members of the cohort. A peripheral blood sample was collected from each donor, and TCR beta sequencing was performed on peripheral blood mononuclear cells. The Qiagen DNeasy Blood Extraction Kit was used to extract genomic DNA from the blood cell samples. The library was built by means of the immunoSEQ multiplex PCR assay. For the multiplex PCR, a mixture combining 60 forward primers for TCR Vbeta segments and 13 reverse primers for TCR Jbeta segments was used. A multiplex PCR assay on genomic DNA amplified the CDR3 region of rearranged TCR beta genes. Amplified TCR beta libraries were sequenced as 87-base-pair reads on the Illumina HiSeq System. Concerning the study's data processing: In a later analysis, around 80 million unique TCR beta chains were counted across the 666 repertoires, and around 10 million of these chains were shared by at least two donors. Raw reads were error-corrected and collapsed into unique sequences with a nearest-neighbor algorithm that merged closely related sequences to remove PCR and sequencing errors. CDR3 sequences were aligned to IMGT reference sequences to assign V, D and J gene segments. For a sequence to be retained, a match of at least six nucleotides was required to both a V gene segment and a J gene segment. Rearrangements were classified as productive when the CDR3 lacked stop codons and remained in frame with V and J, and all other rearrangements were classified as non-productive. Following IMGT convention, CDR3 was defined as the stretch from the second conserved V-encoded cysteine up to the conserved J-encoded phenylalanine. The earlier analysis of 587 of the donors excluded any sequence lacking an unambiguous match to a single V gene segment. In an earlier analysis of several hundred of the donors, V segments were called functional above 56.7% productive rearrangements and were called segregating when the between-donor standard deviation exceeded 5%. A statistical classification framework was developed to diagnose cytomegalovirus status using the catalog of TCR beta chain sequences. V and J gene assignment, in a later analysis, came from comparing TCR nucleotide sequences with IMGT/GENE-DB human TR gene sequences. A later analysis assigned CDR3 sequences and most-parsimonious VDJ recombination scenarios with the TCRdist pipeline. In a later analysis, each TCR beta chain was defined by its CDR3 amino acid sequence together with its V-gene family, and reads lacking a unique V-gene family were excluded. A later analysis removed 550 to 700 highly shared, low-generation-probability nucleotide sequences to deal with suspected cross-contamination and a sequencing artifact. In a later analysis, a clonal expansion index was calculated for each public chain from normalized within-repertoire ranks of inferred template counts. In a later analysis, generation probabilities were computed with a VDJ recombination model fitted to out-of-frame rearrangements, and the resulting probabilities were checked against IGoR. In a later analysis, TCR-TCR, TCR-HLA and TCR-CMV co-occurrence was scored with hypergeometric tests, and a repertoire-size bias correction was applied to TCR pairs. To estimate false discovery rates, a later analysis permuted the HLA or CMV assignments 20 times. In a later analysis, co-occurring TCRs were grouped with DBSCAN, and TCRdist sequence similarity was added when clustering was performed within HLA-allele-positive subsets. For co-occurrence clustering, repertoires with fewer than 30,000 or more than 120,000 public chains were excluded, along with several repertoires with anomalous nucleotide sharing. What TCRdb holds here is the immuneACCESS table cut down to in-frame rearrangements. Part of the clones is not present; checked against another copy, under half of the missing clones reflect an unresolved V gene, and the others are unexplained. Clonal size and the V and J genes are those of that table, whereas D and trimming came from the DNA. This sample gives about 120,000 clones in total; 74% of them show up just once. Around a tenth of the sample belongs to the ten largest clones.

The receptor comes from a woman aged 50 to 65 in good health and CMV-seropositive. The sample consisted of PBMCs. The V and J segments used are TRBV19 and TRBJ2-1; 8 bases in the middle match TRBD2. For the CDR3, the sequence is CASSIEWASGYNEQFF. The sequence in DNA is TGTGCCAGTAGTATAGAGTGGGCTAGCGGGTACAATGAGCAGTTCTTC.